This section outlines one T cell receptor beta chain sequence together with its context. The record originates from a study of blood T cell repertoires in COVID-19. In the study overall: T cells, B-cell-depleted T cells, or PBMCs supplied cDNA or gDNA.

In the authors' workflow: Reference gene primer amplification yielded estimated nucleated cell counts. Sequencing used immunoSEQ multiplex PCR; TCRdb keeps in-frame clones, though not all of them. The V and J calls and the clone size are those of that table, but D and trimming were determined from the DNA. This table holds under 250,000 clones, around four fifths found once. V lost 0 bases, J lost 9 bases, and 6 bases stayed unmatched. This CDR3 has 15 residues. Germline CDR1 and CDR2: MGHRA and YSYEKL. The clonotype comes from a woman aged 70 to 79 with active or convalescent COVID-19. Sequencing used peripheral blood. V gene TRBV4-1 combines with J gene TRBJ2-1, with 9 bases that match TRBD2. The CDR3 here is CASSQEPAGGSEQFF. The CDR3 DNA reads TGCGCCAGCAGCCAAGAGCCAGCGGGAGGTAGTGAGCAGTTCTTC.